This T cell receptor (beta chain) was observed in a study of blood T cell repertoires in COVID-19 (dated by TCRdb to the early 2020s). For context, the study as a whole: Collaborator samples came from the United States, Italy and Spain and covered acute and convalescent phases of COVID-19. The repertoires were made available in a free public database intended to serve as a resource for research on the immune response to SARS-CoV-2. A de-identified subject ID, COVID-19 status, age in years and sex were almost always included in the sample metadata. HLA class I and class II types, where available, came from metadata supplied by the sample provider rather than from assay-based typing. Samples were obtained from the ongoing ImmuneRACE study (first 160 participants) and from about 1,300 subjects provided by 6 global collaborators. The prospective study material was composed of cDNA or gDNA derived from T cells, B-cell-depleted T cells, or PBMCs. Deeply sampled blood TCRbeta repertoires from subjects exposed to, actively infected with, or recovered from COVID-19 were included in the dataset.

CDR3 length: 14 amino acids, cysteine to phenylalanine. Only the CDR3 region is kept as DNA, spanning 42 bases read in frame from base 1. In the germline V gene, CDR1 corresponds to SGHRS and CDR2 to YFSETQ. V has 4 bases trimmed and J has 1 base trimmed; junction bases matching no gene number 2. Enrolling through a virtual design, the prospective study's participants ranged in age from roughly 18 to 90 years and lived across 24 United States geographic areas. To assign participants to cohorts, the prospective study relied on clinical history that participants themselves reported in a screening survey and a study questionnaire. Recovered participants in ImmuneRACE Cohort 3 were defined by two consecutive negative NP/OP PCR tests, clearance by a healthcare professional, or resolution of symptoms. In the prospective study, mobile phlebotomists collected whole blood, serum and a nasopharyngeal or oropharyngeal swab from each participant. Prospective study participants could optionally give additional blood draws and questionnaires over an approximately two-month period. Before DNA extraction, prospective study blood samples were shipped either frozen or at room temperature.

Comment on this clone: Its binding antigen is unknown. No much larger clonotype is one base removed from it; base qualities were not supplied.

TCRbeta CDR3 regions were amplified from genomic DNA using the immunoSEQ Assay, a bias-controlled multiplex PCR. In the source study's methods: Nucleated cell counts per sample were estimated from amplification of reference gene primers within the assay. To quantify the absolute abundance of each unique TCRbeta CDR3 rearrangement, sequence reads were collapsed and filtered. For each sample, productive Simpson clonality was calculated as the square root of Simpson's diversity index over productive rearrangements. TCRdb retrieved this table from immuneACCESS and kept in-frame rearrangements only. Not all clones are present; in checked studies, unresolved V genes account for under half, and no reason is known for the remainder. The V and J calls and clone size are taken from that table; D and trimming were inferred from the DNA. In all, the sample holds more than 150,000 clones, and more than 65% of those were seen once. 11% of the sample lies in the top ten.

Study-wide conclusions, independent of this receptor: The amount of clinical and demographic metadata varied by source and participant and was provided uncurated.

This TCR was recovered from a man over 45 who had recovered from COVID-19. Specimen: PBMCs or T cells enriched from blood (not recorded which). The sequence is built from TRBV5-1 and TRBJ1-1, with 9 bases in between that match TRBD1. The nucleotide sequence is TGCGCCAGCAGCCGGACAGGGGCGAACACTGAAGCTTTCTTT. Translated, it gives CASSRTGANTEAFF.